This T cell receptor (beta chain) was sequenced for a study of blood T cell repertoires in COVID-19. V lost 4 bases, J lost 4 bases, and 19 bases lay in between. The V gene's germline CDR1 is MDHEN and CDR2 SYDVKM. The CDR3 sequence is 16 residues long. Only in-frame clones appear in the TCRdb table, and some are missing; sequencing was by immunoSEQ multiplex PCR. The sample carries 230,000 or so clones, more than 85% recorded once. The TCR was taken from a man between 35 and 55 years old with active or convalescent COVID-19. The chain recombines TRBV28 with TRBJ2-5; a possible D gene is TRBD1 (6 bases). Sequenced input: peripheral blood. Here the CDR3 reads CASSYPLVTGGETQYF. The CDR3 coding sequence is TGTGCCAGCAGTTACCCCCTGGTGACAGGAGGAGAGACCCAGTACTTC.